This is a list of T cell receptor beta chains from one sample in a study of blood T cell repertoires in COVID-19. Measured with immunoSEQ multiplex PCR; TCRdb has only the in-frame clones, and not every one. This sample has about 150,000 clones, with 65% to 90% found just once. Source material: peripheral blood. The origin of the receptors is a woman between 50 and 59 years old with acute or convalescent COVID-19. The CDR3 runs from the conserved cysteine through the conserved F or W. Fields, in order: D gene, V gene, clone size, J gene, CDR3 protein, CDR3 DNA. A D gene is named only where the DNA matches it firmly. Clone size appears in some rows only: once, few, many, or a class for an expanded clone.

D: -
V: TRBV10-1
size: -
J: TRBJ2-2
CDR3: CASSPGTNTGELFF
DNA: TGCGCCAGCAGTCCCGGTACGAACACCGGGGAGCTGTTTTTT

D: -
V: TRBV3-1/TRBV3-2
size: -
J: TRBJ2-7
CDR3: CASSQDHRYYEQYF
DNA: TGTGCCAGCAGCCAAGATCATCGGTACTACGAGCAGTACTTC

D: TRBD1
V: TRBV7-2
size: -
J: TRBJ1-1
CDR3: CASSSPGQHYTEAFF
DNA: TGTGCCAGCAGCTCGCCGGGACAGCACTACACTGAAGCTTTCTTT

D: -
V: TRBV6-2/TRBV6-3
size: -
J: TRBJ2-1
CDR3: CASSYSRARGSSYNEQFF
DNA: TGTGCCAGCAGTTACTCGAGAGCACGGGGGAGCTCCTACAATGAGCAGTTCTTC

D: -
V: TRBV7-8
size: -
J: TRBJ1-3
CDR3: CASSDLTGMSGNTIYF
DNA: TGTGCCAGCAGCGACCTCACAGGGATGTCTGGAAACACCATATATTTT

D: TRBD2
V: TRBV7-3
size: -
J: TRBJ2-1
CDR3: CASSPGLAGLYNEQFF
DNA: TGTGCCAGCAGCCCGGGACTAGCGGGTCTCTACAATGAGCAGTTCTTC

D: TRBD1
V: TRBV14
size: once
J: TRBJ2-1
CDR3: CASSHFQGVNENEQFF
DNA: TGTGCCAGCAGCCATTTTCAGGGGGTAAATGAGAATGAGCAGTTCTTC

D: TRBD1
V: TRBV19
size: -
J: TRBJ1-2
CDR3: CATTGTASNYGYTF
DNA: TGTGCCACAACCGGGACAGCTTCTAACTATGGCTACACCTTC

D: -
V: TRBV7-2
size: -
J: TRBJ1-1
CDR3: CASSPSSHRVAYTEAFF
DNA: TGTGCCAGCAGCCCTTCATCCCACAGGGTAGCCTACACTGAAGCTTTCTTT

D: -
V: TRBV29-1
size: -
J: TRBJ1-4
CDR3: CSVEGTVGEKLFF
DNA: TGCAGCGTTGAAGGGACAGTAGGTGAAAAACTGTTTTTT

D: -
V: TRBV28
size: -
J: TRBJ2-5
CDR3: CASSKLAGLGETQYF
DNA: TGTGCCAGCAGCAAACTAGCAGGCCTGGGTGAGACCCAGTACTTC

D: TRBD2
V: TRBV6-2/TRBV6-3
size: -
J: TRBJ2-1
CDR3: CASSYYPLRTSGRLEQFF
DNA: TGTGCCAGCAGTTATTATCCCTTACGGACTAGCGGGAGACTTGAGCAGTTCTTC

D: TRBD2
V: TRBV19
size: -
J: TRBJ2-2
CDR3: CASSRASGGASNTGELFF
DNA: TGTGCCAGTAGTAGGGCTAGCGGGGGGGCCTCGAACACCGGGGAGCTGTTTTTT

D: -
V: TRBV5-1
size: -
J: TRBJ1-6
CDR3: CASSLAPGHSSYNSPLHF
DNA: TGCGCCAGCAGCTTGGCTCCGGGACATAGCTCCTATAATTCACCCCTCCACTTT

D: TRBD1
V: TRBV29-1
size: -
J: TRBJ1-3
CDR3: CSVITLDRFASGNTIYF
DNA: TGCAGCGTTATCACCCTGGACAGGTTCGCCTCTGGAAACACCATATATTTT

D: -
V: TRBV2
size: few
J: TRBJ1-6
CDR3: CASSGPQGLMSLHF
DNA: TGTGCCAGCAGCGGCCCACAGGGCCTTATGTCCCTCCACTTT

D: TRBD1
V: TRBV28
size: -
J: TRBJ1-4
CDR3: CASSLPGQTYNEKLFF
DNA: TGTGCCAGCAGCTTACCGGGACAGACCTATAATGAAAAACTGTTTTTT

D: -
V: TRBV6-1
size: -
J: TRBJ2-7
CDR3: CASSDGHGYEQYF
DNA: TGTGCCAGCAGTGATGGACACGGCTACGAGCAGTACTTC

D: TRBD2
V: TRBV6-1
size: -
J: TRBJ2-1
CDR3: CASSEGLAGSYNEQFF
DNA: TGTGCCAGCAGTGAGGGACTAGCGGGGTCTTACAATGAGCAGTTCTTC

D: -
V: TRBV7-9
size: -
J: TRBJ1-1
CDR3: CASSQAESTVNTEAFF
DNA: TGTGCCAGCAGCCAAGCTGAATCTACAGTGAACACTGAAGCTTTCTTT

D: TRBD1
V: TRBV19
size: -
J: TRBJ2-2
CDR3: CASSSMDRGGTGELFF
DNA: TGTGCCAGTAGCTCGATGGACAGGGGAGGAACCGGGGAGCTGTTTTTT

D: TRBD1
V: TRBV7-2
size: -
J: TRBJ1-2
CDR3: CASSSGQETRYGYTF
DNA: TGTGCCAGCAGCTCGGGACAGGAAACGCGGTATGGCTACACCTTC

D: -
V: TRBV5-1
size: few
J: TRBJ2-3
CDR3: CASSLTGGVTDTQYF
DNA: TGCGCCAGCAGCTTGACCGGCGGGGTCACAGATACGCAGTATTTT

D: TRBD2
V: TRBV4-1
size: -
J: TRBJ2-5
CDR3: CASSQDLVGGGNQETQYF
DNA: TGCGCCAGCAGCCAAGATCTAGTTGGCGGGGGAAATCAAGAGACCCAGTACTTC

D: TRBD1
V: TRBV4-3
size: -
J: TRBJ1-6
CDR3: CASSRSLQGMQGSPLHF
DNA: TGCGCCAGCAGCCGATCGCTACAGGGGATGCAAGGTTCACCCCTCCACTTT

D: TRBD1
V: TRBV10-2
size: once
J: TRBJ1-2
CDR3: CASAGRQGAGGYTF
DNA: TGCGCCAGCGCCGGTAGACAGGGGGCAGGTGGCTACACCTTC

D: -
V: TRBV29-1
size: -
J: TRBJ1-5
CDR3: CSVAEGAGSGNQPQHF
DNA: TGCAGCGTTGCGGAAGGGGCCGGTAGTGGCAATCAGCCCCAGCATTTT

D: -
V: TRBV10-3
size: -
J: TRBJ2-7
CDR3: CAISESTGKTYEQYF
DNA: TGTGCCATCAGTGAGTCAACAGGGAAGACCTACGAGCAGTACTTC

D: -
V: TRBV27
size: -
J: TRBJ1-3
CDR3: CASSPLTTGNTIYF
DNA: TGTGCCAGCAGTCCACTTACGACTGGAAACACCATATATTTT

D: -
V: TRBV5-6
size: -
J: TRBJ2-7
CDR3: CASRSTSLTLTYEQYF
DNA: TGTGCCAGCAGATCGACAAGTTTGACCCTCACCTACGAGCAGTACTTC

D: TRBD1
V: TRBV4-2
size: -
J: TRBJ1-6
CDR3: CASSQERTGVSPLHF
DNA: TGTGCCAGCAGCCAAGAGCGGACAGGGGTGTCACCCCTCCACTTT

D: -
V: TRBV7-3
size: -
J: TRBJ2-2
CDR3: CASSPGHEDGELFF
DNA: TGTGCCAGCAGCCCTGGACACGAGGACGGGGAGCTGTTTTTT